This T cell receptor beta chain originates from a study of CD8 T cells in ankylosing spondylitis (dated by TCRdb to 2015 to 2018). With regard to the full study: To find TCR variants linked to disease, the study profiled T cell receptor beta repertoires in ankylosing spondylitis patients and healthy donors. Peripheral blood was sampled, and synovial fluid was additionally collected from ankylosing spondylitis patients. The full study cohort was made up of about 25 ankylosing spondylitis patients and approximately 100 healthy donors. Findings and caveats that apply to the study as a whole: Some motif variants were previously reported in synovial fluid and blood of reactive arthritis patients, suggesting common disease-initiation mechanisms. Significant enrichment of the disease-linked clones was reported in matched synovial fluid samples from ankylosing spondylitis patients. The disease-linked clones had a CD8+ phenotype and were found at relatively low frequencies in peripheral blood. Blood from ankylosing spondylitis patients appeared to be characterized by a TCR beta motif made up of about 8 highly homologous amino acid variants.

This clonotype was counted only a few times. Its specific antigen is unknown. One base away there is no much larger clone; base qualities are not given. Sequencing used an Illumina HiSeq 2500. Quantitative 5'-RACE with molecular barcodes was used to prepare TCR beta libraries. As for the original processing: To identify disease-linked TCR variants, a new computational method was used, one built on a probabilistic model of VDJ rearrangement. TCRdb redid the processing of the public reads, applying fastp at Q25 and MiXCR, and retained in-frame beta chains. Rows with one shared CDR3 protein collapse into an entry with the most common genes and DNA. These V and J calls derive from TCRdb rather than the authors' analysis. The sample table shows hundreds of thousands of distinct CDR3 sequences, and about 13% are seen once. The top ten clones comprise about 6.5% of the sample. This TCR was recovered from a male donor with ankylosing spondylitis. The material sequenced was blood, either unsorted or a sorted T cell fraction (not recorded which).

The DNA is TGTGCCAGCAGCCCCCGAGGATCAACTGAAGCTTTCTTT. It encodes CASSPRGSTEAFF. Rearrangement joined TRBV7-6 to TRBJ1-1, with the D gene uncertain. The CDR3, cysteine through phenylalanine, is 13 amino acids long. The kept DNA is CDR3 alone, 39 bases in frame from the first base. V is pared back by 5 bases and J by 5 bases, with 12 bases lying between the germline termini. CDR1 SGHVS and CDR2 FNYEAQ are derived from the germline V gene.